This section outlines one TCR beta chain sequence together with its context. Its antigen specificity is not known. One base away there is no much larger clone; base qualities are not given. The method was the immunoSEQ multiplex PCR assay. TCRdb provides this immuneACCESS table in a form limited to in-frame rearrangements. Some clones are lacking; in checked studies, under half of them reflect an unresolved V gene, and why the rest are absent is not known. This sample is represented by around 32,000 clones; 80% to 90% of them were singletons. The top ten clonotypes cover over 8.5% of the sample. This sample was included in a study of T cell changes during pregnancy in multiple sclerosis (dated 2019 in TCRdb). Broadly, across the study: Changes in the T cell repertoire over the course of pregnancy were examined in this study in women with multiple sclerosis.

The TCR comes from a female donor with multiple sclerosis, enrolled in a pregnancy study. The input for sequencing was CD8+ T cells from peripheral blood mononuclear cells, taken in the third trimester of pregnancy.

The CDR3 sequence is CASPYGLKKHQPQHF. The DNA sequence is given as TGCGCCAGCCCCTATGGACTCAAAAAACATCAGCCCCAGCATTTT. The chain is assembled from TRBV5-1 and TRBJ1-5; the D segment cannot be called with confidence. Deletion took 7 bases off V and 5 bases off J, with a span of 19 bases between the germline ends. From a lookup of the germline V gene, CDR1 and CDR2 are SGHRS and YFSETQ. From its cysteine to its phenylalanine, the CDR3 spans 15 amino acids. CDR3 DNA is the only sequence kept; it has 45 bases, read in frame from the first base.